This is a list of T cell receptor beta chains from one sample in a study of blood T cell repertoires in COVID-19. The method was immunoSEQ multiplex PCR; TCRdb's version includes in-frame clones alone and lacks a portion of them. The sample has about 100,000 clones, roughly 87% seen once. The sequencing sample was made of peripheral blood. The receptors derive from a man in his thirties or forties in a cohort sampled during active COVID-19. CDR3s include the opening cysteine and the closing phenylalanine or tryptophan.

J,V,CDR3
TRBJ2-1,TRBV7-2,CASSLTFNSDEQFF
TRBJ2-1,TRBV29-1,CSVSGGPSSYNEQFF
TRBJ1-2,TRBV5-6,CASSLRTGTPNYGYTF
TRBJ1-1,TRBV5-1,CASSQTGGHNTEAFF
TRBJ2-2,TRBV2,CASGDRGRETGELFF
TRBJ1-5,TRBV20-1,CSASRTGEQPQHF
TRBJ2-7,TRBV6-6,CASSRGQGPYEQYF
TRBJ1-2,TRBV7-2,CASSLSPPGQGNVPRGYTF
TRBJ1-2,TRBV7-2,CASSPSYSNYGYTF
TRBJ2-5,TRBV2,CASSGTAPGTQYF
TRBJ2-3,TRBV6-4,CASSDSRGGADTQYF
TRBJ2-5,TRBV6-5,CASSYSPGGTQYF
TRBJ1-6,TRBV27,CASSRGGLRNSPLHF
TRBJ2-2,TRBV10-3,CAISEGDGLKVAGELFF
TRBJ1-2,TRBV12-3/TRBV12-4,CATRDSSLYGYTF
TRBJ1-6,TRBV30,CAWSTRAGNSPLHF
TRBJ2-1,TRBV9,CASSARTAGTRKEQFF
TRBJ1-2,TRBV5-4,CASSPSRGQGYGYTF
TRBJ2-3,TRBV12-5,CASGLVRADTQYF
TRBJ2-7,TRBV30,CAWSSGFGQYF
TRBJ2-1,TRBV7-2,CASSFSFGGGYNEQFF
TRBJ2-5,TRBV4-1,CASSQGSTEKETQYF
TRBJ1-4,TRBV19,CASSQRGEATNEKLFF
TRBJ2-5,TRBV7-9,CASSFWGRQQETQYF
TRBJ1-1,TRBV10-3,CAIPGGRVVSEAFF
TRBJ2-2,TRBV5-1,CASSPRQGSGTGELFF
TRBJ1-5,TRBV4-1,CASSRMGQAPEPQHF
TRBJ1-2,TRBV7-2,CASSLGAGKGYGYTF
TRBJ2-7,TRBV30,CAWSRGYEQYF
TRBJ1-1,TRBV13,CASSLGREYTEAFF
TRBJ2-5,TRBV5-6,CASSLRLGGQETQYF
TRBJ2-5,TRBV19,CARAPGQGQTQYF
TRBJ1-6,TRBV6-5,CASSHGQGFSPLHF
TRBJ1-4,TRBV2,CASILRGNEKLFF
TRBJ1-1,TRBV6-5,CASSYRSEAFF
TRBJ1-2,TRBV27,CASRTQEVLTF
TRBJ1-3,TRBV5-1,CASSLDYSGNTIYF
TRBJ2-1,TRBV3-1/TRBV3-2,CASSHLGVKLNEQFF
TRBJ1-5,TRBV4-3,CASSWSRVANQPQHF
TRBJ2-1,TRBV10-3,CAIRSSGGAVNEQFF
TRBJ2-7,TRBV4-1,CASSQDRGYEQYF
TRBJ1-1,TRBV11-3,CASSLTGGTEAFF
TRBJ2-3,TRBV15,CATSQGAGPDTQYF
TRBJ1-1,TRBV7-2,CASSLARETVAFF
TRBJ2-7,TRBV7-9,CASSASGTGGEQYF
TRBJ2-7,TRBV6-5,CASIGTGGYEQYF
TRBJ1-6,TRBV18,CASSRDSLGSPLHF
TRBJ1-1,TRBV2,CASSVGGKNTEAFF
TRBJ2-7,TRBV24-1,CATASDRGREQYF
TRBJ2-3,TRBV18,CASSLTGQSTDTQYF
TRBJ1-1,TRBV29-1,CSVGTGNTEAFF
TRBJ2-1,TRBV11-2,CASSLTSLATYNEQFF
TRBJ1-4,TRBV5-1,CARGEVGEKLFF
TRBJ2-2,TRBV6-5,CASKEAGGDGELFF
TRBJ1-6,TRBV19,CASSIVWSGTGGLNSPLHF
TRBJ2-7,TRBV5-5,CASSLQRRYEQYF
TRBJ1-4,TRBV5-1,CASSLQGSEEKLFF